This TCR beta chain was sequenced during a study of identical twins. General study points: Modeled out-of-frame TCR alpha sharing in monozygotic twins fell below observed levels. The authors noted that invariant MAIT and iNKT cells could partly confound zero-insertion analyses.

TCRdb re-derived calls from the 5' RACE reads in MiXCR, one entry per CDR3 protein. The sample holds hundreds of thousands of distinct CDR3 sequences; roughly 8% are singletons and the top ten take 0.75% to 1%. As for this clonotype: Its target is unknown.

This CDR3 is built from 16 residues. The germline V and J ends were trimmed by 3 bases and 0 bases, with 12 bases remaining between them. Germline V gene sequence: CDR1 PRHDT, CDR2 FYEKMQ (reference sequence). A further study also used this sample, focusing on yellow fever vaccine responses in identical twins.

The sample taken for sequencing was PBMCs. The chain links TRBV13 to TRBJ2-4, with D possibly being TRBD2 (6 bases). This clonotype was sampled from a woman aged 18-29 years in good health. CDR3 in DNA: TGTGCCAGCAGCTTTGGGCAGGGACTAGCCAAAAACATTCAGTACTTC. As protein: CASSFGQGLAKNIQYF.